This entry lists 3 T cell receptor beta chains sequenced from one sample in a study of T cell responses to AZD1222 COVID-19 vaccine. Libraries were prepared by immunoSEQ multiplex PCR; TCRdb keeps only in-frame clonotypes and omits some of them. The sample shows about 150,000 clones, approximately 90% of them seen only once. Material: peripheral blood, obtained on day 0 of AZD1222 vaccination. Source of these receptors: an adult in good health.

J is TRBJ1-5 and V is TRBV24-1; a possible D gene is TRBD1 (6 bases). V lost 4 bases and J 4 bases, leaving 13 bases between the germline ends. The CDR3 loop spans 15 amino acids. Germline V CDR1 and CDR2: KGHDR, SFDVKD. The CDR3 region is CATSERGVRNQPQHF. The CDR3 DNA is TGTGCCACCAGTGAGAGGGGGGTGCGGAATCAGCCCCAGCATTTT.

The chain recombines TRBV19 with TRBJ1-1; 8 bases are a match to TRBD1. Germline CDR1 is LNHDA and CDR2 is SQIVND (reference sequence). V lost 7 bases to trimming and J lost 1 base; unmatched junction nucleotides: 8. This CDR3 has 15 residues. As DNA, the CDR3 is TGTGCCAGTATCTTAAGGACAGGGTCGAACACTGAAGCTTTCTTT. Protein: CASILRTGSNTEAFF.

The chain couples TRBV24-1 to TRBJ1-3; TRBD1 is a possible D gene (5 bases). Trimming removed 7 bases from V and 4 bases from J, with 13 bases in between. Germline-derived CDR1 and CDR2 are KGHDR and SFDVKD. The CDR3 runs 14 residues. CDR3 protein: CATSGGSSGNTIYF. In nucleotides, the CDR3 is TGTGCCACCAGCGGGGGTTCGTCCGGAAACACCATATATTTT.